The 30 T cell receptor beta chains below all came from one sample that was sequenced in a study of healthy donors' naive CD4 and CD8 T cells. Starting from around 500 ng of total RNA, TCR libraries were made with linear amplification. TCRdb called the reads again in MiXCR, with one record for every CDR3 protein. In the table there are about 180,000 distinct CDR3 sequences, nearly 75% of which are singletons. The sequenced sample consisted of naive CD4+ and CD8+ T cells sorted from blood, pooled from several donors. The receptor source for this set is a pool of human donors in good health; the sample pools cells from several healthy donors.

The chain recombines TRBV10-3 with TRBJ1-2; maybe TRBD1 (5 bases). V lost 10 bases and J lost 4, with 16 bases in between. The CDR3 has 13 amino acids. Germline V lookup: CDR1 ENHRY, CDR2 SYGVKD. The CDR3 DNA sequence: TGTGCCACTGAGGATGGGGCCCCCTATGGCTACACCTTC. Its translation: CATEDGAPYGYTF.

The chain recombines TRBV20-1 with TRBJ1-5; unclear D gene. Trimming shortened V by 5 bases and J by 1 base, and 21 bases separated the two germline ends. This CDR3 region has 17 residues. Germline V lookup: CDR1 DFQATT, CDR2 SNEGSKA (reference sequence). CDR3 protein: CSAPRRVGFGSNQPQHF. CDR3 coding DNA: TGCAGTGCTCCGAGACGCGTCGGTTTCGGAAGCAATCAGCCCCAGCATTTT.

The chain combines TRBV29-1 with TRBJ1-5; D not certain. This CDR3 spans 12 amino acids. Looked up from germline, CDR1 is SQVTM and CDR2 is ANQGSEA. Trimming removed 5 bases from V and 7 bases from J, with 12 bases in between. The CDR3 coding sequence is TGCAGCGTTCAAAGGGTGGGACAGCCCCAGCATTTT. It codes for CSVQRVGQPQHF.

CDR3 DNA sequence: TGCAGTGCTTCCTATAGCGGGGGGGAACAGACCCAGTACTTC. This encodes CSASYSGGEQTQYF. The genes are TRBV20-1 and TRBJ2-5, with TRBD2 identical over 11 bases. Per the germline V gene, CDR1 is DFQATT and CDR2 is SNEGSKA (reference sequence). J was trimmed by 6 bases and V by 5 bases; bases with no gene match: 8. The CDR3 covers 14 residues.

The chain has TRBV7-8 and TRBJ2-3; D gene uncertain. Germline loops: CDR1 SGHVS, CDR2 FQNEAQ. The V and J ends lost 7 bases and 1 base respectively, with 6 bases between them. The CDR3 has 12 residues. CDR3 amino acids: CASIGGTDTQYF. For the CDR3, the DNA is TGTGCCAGCATAGGTGGCACAGATACGCAGTATTTT.

The chain links TRBV6-5 to TRBJ1-6; 7 bases fit TRBD1. This CDR3 spans 14 amino acids. The ends lost 6 bases at V and 8 bases at J; junction bases unmatched: 7. Germline V gene sequence: CDR1 MNHEY, CDR2 SVGAGI. CDR3 sequence (DNA): TGTGCCAGCAGAACCGGGACAGCAGATTCACCCCTCCACTTT. Residues: CASRTGTADSPLHF.

The chain is built from TRBV6-6 and TRBJ2-1, with unresolved D. Germline assignment: CDR1 MNHNY and CDR2 SVGAGI (reference sequence). The CDR3 totals 16 residues. Trimming removed 0 bases from V and 0 bases from J, with 9 bases in between. DNA of the CDR3: TGTGCCAGCAGTTACTCCCCACAGAGCTCCTACAATGAGCAGTTCTTC. Amino acids: CASSYSPQSSYNEQFF.

The genes are TRBV20-1 and TRBJ1-2, with unresolved D. Trimming shortened V by 0 bases and J by 7 bases, and 12 bases separated the two germline ends. The CDR3 consists of 13 residues. Germline V lookup: CDR1 DFQATT, CDR2 SNEGSKA (reference sequence). Here the CDR3 DNA reads TGCAGTGCTAGAGATTATGAACGGAGTGGCTACACCTTC. This gives the protein CSARDYERSGYTF.

This chain connects TRBV29-1 to TRBJ2-3, with D uncertain. Germline V gene lookup returns CDR1 SQVTM and CDR2 ANQGSEA. The CDR3 loop spans 13 amino acids. With 5 bases removed from V and 2 bases from J, the gap between germline ends came to 11 bases. The CDR3 protein is CSVMTGDTDTQYF. CDR3 DNA: TGCAGCGTTATGACGGGTGACACAGATACGCAGTATTTT.

V is TRBV29-1 and J is TRBJ2-2; D remains ambiguous. Germline CDR1 and CDR2: SQVTM and ANQGSEA. This CDR3 comprises 12 residues. V lost 4 bases to trimming and J lost 1 base, with 4 bases between them. CDR3 sequence: CSVVENTGELFF. DNA for the CDR3: TGCAGCGTTGTGGAGAACACCGGGGAGCTGTTTTTT.

This clonotype occurred a few times. V is TRBV6-5 and J is TRBJ1-5, with unresolved D. Per germline, CDR1 MNHEY and CDR2 SVGAGI. Trimming removed 6 bases at V and 4 bases at J, with 10 bases between. The CDR3 is made up of 13 amino acids. The DNA of the CDR3 is TGTGCCAGCAGGGATGGCAGTAATCAGCCCCAGCATTTT. It is translated as CASRDGSNQPQHF.

The CDR3 coding sequence is TGTGCCAGCAGCACGACCCTCGAGAACTTACTAGAGACCCAGTACTTC. Protein sequence: CASSTTLENLLETQYF. J is TRBJ2-5 and V is TRBV7-8; D ambiguous. There are 16 residues in the CDR3. Trimming pared 5 bases from V and 4 bases from J, leaving 20 bases between. Germline CDR1 reads SGHVS; CDR2 reads FQNEAQ. The variable domain in full, completed from reference TRBV7-8 and TRBJ2-5, reads GAGVSQSPRYKVAKRGQDVALRCDPISGHVSLFWYQQALGQGPEFLTYFQNEAQLDKSGLPSDRFFAERPEGSVSTLKIQRTQQEDSAVYLCASSTTLENLLETQYFGPGTRLLVL.

The chain carries TRBV29-1 and TRBJ2-7, with D unclear. Germline V CDR1 and CDR2: SQVTM, ANQGSEA. The CDR3 is made up of 12 amino acids. Deletions cut 1 base from V and 0 bases from J, with 4 bases between. The CDR3 region has the DNA TGCAGCGTTGAAGGCCCCTCCTACGAGCAGTACGTC. This codes for CSVEGPSYEQYV.

This clonotype was counted between two and nine times. V is TRBV27 and J is TRBJ2-7, with 12 bases identical to TRBD2. The ends lost 5 bases at V and 7 bases at J; junction bases unmatched: 15. The CDR3 has 17 residues. The V gene's germline CDR1 is MNHEY and CDR2 SMNVEV (reference sequence). The CDR3 region is CASSPPPTSGGLGEQYF. CDR3 in DNA: TGTGCCAGCAGTCCTCCTCCGACTAGCGGGGGTCTTGGGGAGCAGTACTTC.

This clonotype occurred a few times. The genes are TRBV29-1 and TRBJ1-1; TRBD1 aligns across 9 bases. V gave up 4 bases and J gave up 0 bases; unmatched junction bases: 3. This CDR3 has 14 residues. In germline, CDR1 is SQVTM, CDR2 ANQGSEA. The CDR3 coding sequence is TGCAGCGTTGTGGACAGGGGCATGAACACTGAAGCTTTCTTT. It is translated as CSVVDRGMNTEAFF.

The chain employs TRBV29-1 and TRBJ2-2; 7 bases are shared with TRBD1. CDR1 is SQVTM and CDR2 is ANQGSEA in the germline V gene. V trimming: 2 bases; J trimming: 3 bases; junction bases outside the gene matches: 3. CDR3 length equals 14 residues. The CDR3 sequence: CSVERQGDTGELFF. For the CDR3, the DNA is TGCAGCGTTGAACGACAGGGAGACACCGGGGAGCTGTTTTTT.

This chain connects TRBV29-1 to TRBJ2-7; TRBD2 might be the D (6 bases). Germline values: CDR1 SQVTM, CDR2 ANQGSEA. V lost 1 base and J 4 bases, leaving 14 bases between the germline ends. The length of the CDR3 is 14 residues. The CDR3 coding sequence is TGCAGCGTTGAAGGTGCTAGCGAGGGATACGAGCAGTACTTC. The encoded protein is CSVEGASEGYEQYF.

This chain uses TRBV6-5 with TRBJ1-2, with 7 bases identical to TRBD1. V lost 2 bases, J lost 0 bases, and 3 bases stayed unmatched. The CDR3 has 15 residues. Germline values: CDR1 MNHEY, CDR2 SVGAGI. As DNA, the CDR3 is TGTGCCAGCAGTTACCGGGACAGAACTAACTATGGCTACACCTTC. Its translation: CASSYRDRTNYGYTF.

The chain links TRBV27 to TRBJ2-7, with D hard to call. The ends were cut back, 4 bases at V and 9 bases at J, with 10 bases in the middle. The CDR3 has 11 amino acids. Germline CDR1 is MNHEY and CDR2 is SMNVEV (reference sequence). DNA of the CDR3: TGTGCCAGCAGTTCCGGCGCGAGGCAGTACTTC. It specifies CASSSGARQYF.

V usage is TRBV10-3 and J usage is TRBJ2-1; the D gene is possibly TRBD2 (6 bases). CDR3 length: 14 residues. Germline values: CDR1 ENHRY, CDR2 SYGVKD. V shed 7 bases and J shed 4 bases, with 14 bases lying between them. CDR3 in amino acids: CAIKEGGVYNEQFF. CDR3 nucleotide sequence: TGTGCCATCAAGGAGGGCGGGGTGTACAATGAGCAGTTCTTC.

V and J are TRBV19 and TRBJ2-1; maybe TRBD2 (6 bases). V gave up 1 base and J gave up 7 bases, with 14 bases separating them. Germline values: CDR1 LNHDA, CDR2 SQIVND (reference sequence). The CDR3 covers 15 residues. This chain's CDR3 is CASSIVGRGLNEQFF. CDR3 in DNA: TGTGCCAGTAGTATAGTAGGGCGGGGTTTAAATGAGCAGTTCTTC.

The chain combines TRBV6-1 with TRBJ1-1; possible D gene TRBD1, 5 bases. There are 15 residues in the CDR3. Trimming removed 7 bases from V and 0 bases from J, with 15 bases in between. CDR1 is MNHNS and CDR2 is SASEGT in the germline V gene. For the CDR3, the DNA is TGTGCCAGCACCCACAGCGGGGCATTGAACACTGAAGCTTTCTTT. Translating gives CASTHSGALNTEAFF.

The rearrangement uses TRBV6-5 and TRBJ2-1; tentatively, D is TRBD2 (6 bases). Trimming left V 0 bases short and J 9 bases short, with 15 bases between. Per germline, CDR1 MNHEY and CDR2 SVGAGI. The length of the CDR3 is 15 residues. CDR3 DNA: TGTGCCAGCAGTTACTCTCTGACTAGTTCTAGTGAGCAGTTCTTC. Its protein product is CASSYSLTSSSEQFF.

The chain has TRBV29-1 and TRBJ2-7; TRBD2 is a possible D gene (5 bases). Germline assignment: CDR1 SQVTM and CDR2 ANQGSEA. The CDR3 length is 14 residues. V shed 3 bases and J shed 1 base, with 13 bases lying between them. DNA of the CDR3: TGCAGCGTTGACGTTGGACTGGATTCCTACGAGCAGTACTTC. Translation gives CSVDVGLDSYEQYF.

The genes are TRBV6-5 and TRBJ2-7; 7 nucleotides line up with TRBD1. Germline V gene data show CDR1 as MNHEY and CDR2 as SVGAGI. This CDR3 contains 16 residues. V lost 1 base and J lost 1; bases outside the gene matches: 7. CDR3 coding DNA: TGTGCCAGCAGTTACTGGGGGACAGCATTATCCTACGAGCAGTACTTC. Its translation is CASSYWGTALSYEQYF.

V usage is TRBV19 and J usage is TRBJ1-3, with 7 bases that match TRBD1. The germline CDR1 and CDR2 sequences are LNHDA and SQIVND (reference sequence). After removal of 5 bases from V and 0 bases from J, the junction contained 10 bases not matched to a gene. This CDR3 comprises 17 residues. CDR3 in DNA: TGTGCCAGTAGTTTCTCCAGGACAGGTTCCTCTGGAAACACCATATATTTT. The encoded protein is CASSFSRTGSSGNTIYF.

This rearrangement joins TRBV6-1 to TRBJ1-5, with unresolved D. There are 13 residues in the CDR3. Germline CDR1 is MNHNS and CDR2 is SASEGT. The V gene lost 0 bases and the J gene lost 7 bases, with 7 bases spanning the gap. CDR3 region: CASSEAGGQPQHF. CDR3 sequence (DNA): TGTGCCAGCAGTGAAGCCGGAGGGCAGCCCCAGCATTTT.

The chain links TRBV12-3 or TRBV12-4 to TRBJ1-1; the D gene is possibly TRBD1 (6 bases). With 5 bases removed from V and 2 bases from J, the gap between germline ends came to 15 bases. The CDR3 length is 15 residues. DNA of the CDR3: TGTGCCAGCAGTATACCACACAGGGTTAACACTGAAGCTTTCTTT. This codes for CASSIPHRVNTEAFF.

This clonotype was observed a handful of times. The chain carries TRBV30 and TRBJ1-2; 8 positions agree with TRBD1. V was clipped by 0 bases and J by 4 bases; unmatched bases: 7. This CDR3 region has 15 residues. CDR1 is GTSNPN, CDR2 SVGIG, per germline (reference sequence). Here the CDR3 DNA reads TGTGCCTGGAGTGTGCGGCAGGGGGCGATCTATGGCTACACCTTC. Its translation is CAWSVRQGAIYGYTF.

The CDR3 is CASSIQADGYTF. The CDR3 DNA reads as TGTGCCAGTAGTATTCAGGCGGATGGCTACACCTTC. The V call is TRBV19, the J call TRBJ1-2; no definite D call. Trimming stripped 3 bases from V and 6 bases from J, with 8 bases between. Germline V CDR1 and CDR2: LNHDA, SQIVND (reference sequence). There are 12 residues in the CDR3.